This T cell receptor (beta chain) was found in a study of cytomegalovirus exposure and HLA in healthy donors. The PCR ran on 60 Vbeta and 13 Jbeta primers. The protocol was immunoSEQ multiplex PCR, while the TCRdb copy is restricted to in-frame clones and leaves out a portion. This sample contains some 33,000 clones. Sample: PBMCs. This clonotype was obtained from a female donor in good health and CMV-seronegative.

The CDR3 protein is CASSLRDRDGYTF. CDR3 nucleotide sequence: TGTGCCAGCAGCTTACGGGACAGGGATGGCTACACCTTC. The rearrangement uses TRBV7-9 and TRBJ1-2, with 9 bases matching TRBD1. Germline CDR1 reads SEHNR; CDR2 reads FQNEAQ (reference sequence). The CDR3 sequence is 13 residues long. V shed 2 bases, J shed 6 bases, and the junction held 1 base outside the gene matches. Supplemented by reference TRBV7-9 and TRBJ1-2, the full variable domain reads DTGVSQNPRHKITKRGQNVTFRCDPISEHNRLYWYRQTLGQGPEFLTYFQNEAQLEKSRLLSDRFSAERPKGSFSTLEIQRTEQGDSAMYLCASSLRDRDGYTFGSGTRLTVV.